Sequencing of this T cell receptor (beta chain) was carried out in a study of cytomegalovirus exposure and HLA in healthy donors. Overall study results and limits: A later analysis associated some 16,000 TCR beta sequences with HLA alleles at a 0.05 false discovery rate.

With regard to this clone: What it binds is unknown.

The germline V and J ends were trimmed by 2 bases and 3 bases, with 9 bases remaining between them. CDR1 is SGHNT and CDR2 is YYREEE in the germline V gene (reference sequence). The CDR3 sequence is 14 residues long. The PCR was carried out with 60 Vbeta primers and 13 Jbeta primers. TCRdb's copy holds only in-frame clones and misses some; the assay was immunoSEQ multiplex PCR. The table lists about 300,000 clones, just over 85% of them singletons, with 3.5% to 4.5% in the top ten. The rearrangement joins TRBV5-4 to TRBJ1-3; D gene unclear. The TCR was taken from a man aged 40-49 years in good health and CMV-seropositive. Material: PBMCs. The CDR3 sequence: CASSFMGGGNTIYF. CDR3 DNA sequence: TGTGCCAGCAGCTTTATGGGAGGTGGAAACACCATATATTTT.